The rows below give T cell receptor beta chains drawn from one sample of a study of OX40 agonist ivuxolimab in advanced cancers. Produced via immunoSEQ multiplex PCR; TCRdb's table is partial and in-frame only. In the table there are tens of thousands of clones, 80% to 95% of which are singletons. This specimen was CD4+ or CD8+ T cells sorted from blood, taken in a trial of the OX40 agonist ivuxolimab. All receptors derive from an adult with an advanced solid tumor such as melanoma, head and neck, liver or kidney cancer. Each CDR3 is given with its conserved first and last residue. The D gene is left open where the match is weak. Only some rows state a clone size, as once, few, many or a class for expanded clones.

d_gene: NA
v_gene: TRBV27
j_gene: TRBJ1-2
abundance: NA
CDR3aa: CASSVHRGVDYTF
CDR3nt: TGTGCCAGCAGTGTACATAGGGGAGTTGACTACACCTTC

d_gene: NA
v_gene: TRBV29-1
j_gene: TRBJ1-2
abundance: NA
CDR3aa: CSVEPQGPYGYTF
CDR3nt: TGCAGCGTTGAACCCCAGGGTCCCTATGGCTACACCTTC

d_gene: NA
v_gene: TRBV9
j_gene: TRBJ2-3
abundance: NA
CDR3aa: CASSARLLGDTQYF
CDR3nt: TGTGCCAGCAGCGCAAGGTTACTAGGGGATACGCAGTATTTT

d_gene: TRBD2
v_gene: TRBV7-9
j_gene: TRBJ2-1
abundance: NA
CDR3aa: CASSSDEGGSALLNEQFF
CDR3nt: TGTGCCAGCAGCTCAGATGAGGGCGGGAGTGCCCTTCTCAATGAGCAGTTCTTC

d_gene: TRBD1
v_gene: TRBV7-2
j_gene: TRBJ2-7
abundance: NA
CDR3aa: CASSLSGTGVYEQYF
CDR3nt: TGTGCCAGCAGCTTAAGTGGGACAGGGGTTTACGAGCAGTACTTC

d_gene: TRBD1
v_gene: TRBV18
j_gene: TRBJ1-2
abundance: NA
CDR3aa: CASSQGQDTNYGYTF
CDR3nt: TGTGCCAGCTCTCAGGGACAGGACACTAACTATGGCTACACCTTC

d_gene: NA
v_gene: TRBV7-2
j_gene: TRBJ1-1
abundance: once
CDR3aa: CASSLSRTGFEAFF
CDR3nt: TGTGCCAGCAGCCTCTCCCGGACGGGATTTGAAGCTTTCTTT

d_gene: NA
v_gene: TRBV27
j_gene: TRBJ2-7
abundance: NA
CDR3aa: CASKTGTHEQYF
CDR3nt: TGTGCCAGCAAAACAGGGACCCACGAGCAGTACTTC

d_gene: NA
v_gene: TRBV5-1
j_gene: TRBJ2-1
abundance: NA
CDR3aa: CASSVLAPNEQFF
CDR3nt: TGCGCCAGCAGCGTCCTAGCGCCCAATGAGCAGTTCTTC

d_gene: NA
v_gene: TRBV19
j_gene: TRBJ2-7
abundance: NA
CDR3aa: CASSRGDSSYEQYF
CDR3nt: TGTGCCAGTAGTCGAGGGGATTCGTCCTACGAGCAGTACTTC

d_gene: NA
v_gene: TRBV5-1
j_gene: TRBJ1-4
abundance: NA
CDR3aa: CASSLVPGADEKLFF
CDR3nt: TGCGCCAGCAGCTTGGTTCCCGGTGCGGATGAAAAACTGTTTTTT

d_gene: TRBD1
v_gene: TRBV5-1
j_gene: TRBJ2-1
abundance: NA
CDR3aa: CASSPTGGASYNEQFF
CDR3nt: TGCGCCAGCAGCCCCACAGGGGGCGCGTCCTACAATGAGCAGTTCTTC

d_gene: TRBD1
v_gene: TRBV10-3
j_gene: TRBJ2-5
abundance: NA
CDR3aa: CAISEPGQTETQYF
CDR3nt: TGTGCCATCAGTGAGCCGGGACAGACAGAGACCCAGTACTTC

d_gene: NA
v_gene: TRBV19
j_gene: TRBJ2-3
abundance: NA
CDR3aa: CASSIQSSTDTQYF
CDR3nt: TGTGCCAGTAGTATACAGAGTAGCACAGATACGCAGTATTTT

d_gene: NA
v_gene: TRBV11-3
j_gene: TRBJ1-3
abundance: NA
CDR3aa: CASSSPGAGNTIYF
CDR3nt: TGTGCCAGCAGCTCCCCGGGGGCTGGAAACACCATATATTTT

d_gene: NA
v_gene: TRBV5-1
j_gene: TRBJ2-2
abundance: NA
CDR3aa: CASSLQEQTELFF
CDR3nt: TGCGCCAGCAGCTTGCAGGAACAGACGGAGCTGTTTTTT

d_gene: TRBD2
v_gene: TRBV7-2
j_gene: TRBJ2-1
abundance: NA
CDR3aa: CASSPSSGSSNEQFF
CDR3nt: TGTGCCAGCAGCCCCTCTAGCGGGAGTAGCAATGAGCAGTTCTTC

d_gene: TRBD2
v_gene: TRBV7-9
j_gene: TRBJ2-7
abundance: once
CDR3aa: CASSPQAGVGYEQYF
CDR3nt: TGTGCCAGCAGCCCCCAAGCGGGAGTGGGCTACGAGCAGTACTTC

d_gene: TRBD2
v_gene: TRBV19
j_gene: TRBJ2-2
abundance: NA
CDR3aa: CASTEAGGLGTGELFF
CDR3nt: TGTGCCAGTACTGAGGCGGGGGGCCTGGGGACCGGGGAGCTGTTTTTT

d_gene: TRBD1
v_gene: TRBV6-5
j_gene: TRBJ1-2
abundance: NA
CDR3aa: CASSRRQGNYGYTF
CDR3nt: TGTGCCAGCAGTCGCCGACAGGGTAACTATGGCTACACCTTC

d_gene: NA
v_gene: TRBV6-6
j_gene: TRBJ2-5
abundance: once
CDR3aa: CASSYSETQYF
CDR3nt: TGTGCCAGCAGTTACTCGGAGACCCAGTACTTC

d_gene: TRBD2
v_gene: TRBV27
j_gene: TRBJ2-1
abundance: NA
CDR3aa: CASSLRGSGLAVGEQFF
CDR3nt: TGTGCCAGCAGTTTAAGAGGGTCCGGGCTAGCGGTAGGAGAGCAGTTCTTC

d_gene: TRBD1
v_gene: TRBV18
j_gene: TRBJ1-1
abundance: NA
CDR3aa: CASSPWTGGDNTEAFF
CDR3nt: TGTGCCAGCTCACCATGGACAGGGGGTGATAACACTGAAGCTTTCTTT

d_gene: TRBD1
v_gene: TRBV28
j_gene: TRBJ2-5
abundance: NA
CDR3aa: CASTGGTGIVRTQYF
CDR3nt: TGTGCCAGCACAGGTGGGACAGGGATTGTGCGGACCCAGTACTTC

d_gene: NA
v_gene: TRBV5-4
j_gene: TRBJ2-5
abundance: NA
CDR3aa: CASSLDRPPETQYF
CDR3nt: TGTGCCAGCAGCTTAGACAGGCCCCCGGAGACCCAGTACTTC

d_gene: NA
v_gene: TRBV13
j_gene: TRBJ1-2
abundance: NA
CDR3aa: CASSSGRVYLNYGYTF
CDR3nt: TGTGCCAGCAGCTCCGGGAGAGTTTATTTGAACTATGGCTACACCTTC

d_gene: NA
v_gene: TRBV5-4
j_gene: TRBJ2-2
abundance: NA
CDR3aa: CASSLDMAGTGELFF
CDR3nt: TGTGCCAGCAGCTTGGATATGGCGGGCACCGGGGAGCTGTTTTTT

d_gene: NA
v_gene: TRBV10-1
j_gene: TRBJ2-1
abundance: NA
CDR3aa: CASSEGGINSYNEQFF
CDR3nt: TGCGCCAGCAGCGAGGGCGGTATCAACTCCTACAATGAGCAGTTCTTC

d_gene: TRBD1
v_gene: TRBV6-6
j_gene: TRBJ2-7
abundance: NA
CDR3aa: CASRLTGNYEQYF
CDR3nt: TGTGCCAGCAGGCTGACAGGGAACTACGAGCAGTACTTC

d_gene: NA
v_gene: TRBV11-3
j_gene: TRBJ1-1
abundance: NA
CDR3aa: CASSPGGTEAFF
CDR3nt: TGTGCCAGCAGTCCCGGGGGCACTGAAGCTTTCTTT

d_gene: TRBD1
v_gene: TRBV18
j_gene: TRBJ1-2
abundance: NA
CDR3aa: CASSPQRDRANYGYTF
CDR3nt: TGTGCCAGCTCACCCCAAAGAGACAGGGCCAACTATGGCTACACCTTC

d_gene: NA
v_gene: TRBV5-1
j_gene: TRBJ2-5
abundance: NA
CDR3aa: CASSRETQYF
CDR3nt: TGCGCCAGCTCGAGAGAGACCCAGTACTTC

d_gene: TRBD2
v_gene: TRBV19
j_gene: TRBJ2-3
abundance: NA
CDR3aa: CASATLAGGLNTQYF
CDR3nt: TGTGCCAGCGCTACACTAGCGGGAGGGCTGAATACGCAGTATTTT

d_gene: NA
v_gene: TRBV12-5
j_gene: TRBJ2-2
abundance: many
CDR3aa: CASGLGLMNTGELFF
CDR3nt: TGTGCTAGTGGGTTAGGACTCATGAACACCGGGGAGCTGTTTTTT

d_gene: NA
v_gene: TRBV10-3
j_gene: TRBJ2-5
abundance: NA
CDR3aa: CAISERDGGQETQYF
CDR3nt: TGTGCCATCAGTGAGCGGGACGGCGGACAAGAGACCCAGTACTTC

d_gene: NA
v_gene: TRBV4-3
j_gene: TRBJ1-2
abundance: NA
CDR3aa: CASSQASDGNYGYTF
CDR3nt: TGCGCCAGCAGCCAAGCGTCCGACGGAAACTATGGCTACACCTTC

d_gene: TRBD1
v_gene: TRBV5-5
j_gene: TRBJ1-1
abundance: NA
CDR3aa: CASSLGTGLALNTEAFF
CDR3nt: TGTGCCAGCAGCCTAGGGACAGGGTTGGCCTTGAACACTGAAGCTTTCTTT

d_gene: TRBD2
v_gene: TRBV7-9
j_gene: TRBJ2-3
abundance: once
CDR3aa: CASSLERGDTQYF
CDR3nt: TGTGCCAGCAGCTTGGAGCGGGGAGATACGCAGTATTTT

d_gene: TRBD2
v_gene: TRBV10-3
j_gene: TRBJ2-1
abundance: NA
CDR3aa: CAISEGGRAGEQFF
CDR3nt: TGTGCCATCAGTGAGGGAGGGAGGGCCGGTGAGCAGTTCTTC

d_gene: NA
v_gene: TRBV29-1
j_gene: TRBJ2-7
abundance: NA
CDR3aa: CSVETSFEQYF
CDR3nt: TGCAGCGTTGAGACTAGTTTCGAGCAGTACTTC

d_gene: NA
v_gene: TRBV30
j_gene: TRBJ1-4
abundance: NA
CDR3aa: CAWSEVGATNEKLFF
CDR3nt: TGTGCCTGGAGTGAGGTGGGAGCAACTAATGAAAAACTGTTTTTT

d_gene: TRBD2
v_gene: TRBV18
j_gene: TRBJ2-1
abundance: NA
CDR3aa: CASSPAEGRGADNEQFF
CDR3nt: TGTGCCAGCTCACCGGCGGAGGGGCGGGGGGCTGACAATGAGCAGTTCTTC

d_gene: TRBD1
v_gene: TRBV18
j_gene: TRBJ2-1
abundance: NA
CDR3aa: CASSAGTGSYNEQFF
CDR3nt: TGTGCCAGCTCAGCCGGGACAGGGTCCTACAATGAGCAGTTCTTC

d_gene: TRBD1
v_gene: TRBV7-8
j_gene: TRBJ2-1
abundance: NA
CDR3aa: CASSRQAIQTGAQFF
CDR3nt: TGTGCCAGCAGCCGCCAGGCAATTCAAACAGGGGCGCAGTTCTTC

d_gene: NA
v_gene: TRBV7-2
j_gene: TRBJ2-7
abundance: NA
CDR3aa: CASSLNSYGLGEQYF
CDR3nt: TGTGCCAGCAGCTTAAATAGCTACGGGTTGGGCGAGCAGTACTTC

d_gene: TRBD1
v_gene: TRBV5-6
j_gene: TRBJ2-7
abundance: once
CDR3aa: CASSRNVGSGQDAYEQYF
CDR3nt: TGTGCCAGCAGCCGGAATGTAGGTTCGGGACAGGACGCCTACGAGCAGTACTTC

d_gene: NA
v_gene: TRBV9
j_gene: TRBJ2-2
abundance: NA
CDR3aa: CASSVVGTGELFF
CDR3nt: TGTGCCAGCAGCGTAGTGGGCACCGGGGAGCTGTTTTTT

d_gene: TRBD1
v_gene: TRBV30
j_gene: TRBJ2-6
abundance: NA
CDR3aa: CAWSVGQGAGANVLTF
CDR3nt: TGTGCCTGGAGTGTGGGACAGGGGGCTGGGGCCAACGTCCTGACTTTC

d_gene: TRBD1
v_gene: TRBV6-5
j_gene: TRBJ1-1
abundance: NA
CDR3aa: CASSPGQLNTEAFF
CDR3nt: TGTGCCAGCAGCCCGGGACAGCTAAACACTGAAGCTTTCTTT

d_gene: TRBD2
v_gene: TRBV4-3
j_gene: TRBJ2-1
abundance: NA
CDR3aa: CASSQAPGGAENNEQFF
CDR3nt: TGCGCCAGCAGCCAGGCTCCGGGGGGGGCGGAGAACAATGAGCAGTTCTTC

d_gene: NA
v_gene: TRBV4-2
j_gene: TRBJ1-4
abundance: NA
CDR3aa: CASSLVATNEKLFF
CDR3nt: TGTGCCAGCAGCCTAGTTGCAACTAATGAAAAACTGTTTTTT